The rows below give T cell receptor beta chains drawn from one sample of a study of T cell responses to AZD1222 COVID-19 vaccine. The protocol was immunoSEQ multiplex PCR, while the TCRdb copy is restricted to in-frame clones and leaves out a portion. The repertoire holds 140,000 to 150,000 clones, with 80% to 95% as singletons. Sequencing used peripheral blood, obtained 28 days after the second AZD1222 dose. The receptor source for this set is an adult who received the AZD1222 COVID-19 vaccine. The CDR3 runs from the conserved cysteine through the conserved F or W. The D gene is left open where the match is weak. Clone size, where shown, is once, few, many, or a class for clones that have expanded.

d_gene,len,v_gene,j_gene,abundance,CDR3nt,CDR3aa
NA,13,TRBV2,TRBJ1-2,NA,TGTGCCAGCAGTGACAGAGGGGACTATGGCTACACCTTC,CASSDRGDYGYTF
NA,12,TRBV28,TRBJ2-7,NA,TGTGCCAGCAGCCGGGACTCCTACGAGCAGTACTTC,CASSRDSYEQYF
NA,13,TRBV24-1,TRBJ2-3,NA,TGTGCCACCAGTGAGGGGGCCAGTGATACGCAGTATTTT,CATSEGASDTQYF
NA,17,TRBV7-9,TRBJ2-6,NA,TGTGCCAGCCCCAGGGTTTCTTCCGACTCTGGGGCCAACGTCCTGACTTTC,CASPRVSSDSGANVLTF
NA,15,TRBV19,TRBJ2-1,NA,TGTGCCAGTAGCCCCAGGTCAGGCTCCTACAATGAGCAGTTCTTC,CASSPRSGSYNEQFF
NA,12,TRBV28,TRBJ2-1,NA,TGTGCCAGCAGTTTTTCAGGCAATGAGCAGTTCTTC,CASSFSGNEQFF
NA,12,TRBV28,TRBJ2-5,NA,TGTGCCAGCAGGCAGGGACAAGAGACCCAGTACTTC,CASRQGQETQYF
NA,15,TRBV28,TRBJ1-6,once,TGTGCCAGCAGTTTAACCGGGGTATATAATTCACCCCTCCACTTT,CASSLTGVYNSPLHF
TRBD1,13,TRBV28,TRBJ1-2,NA,TGTGCCAGCAGTCCCTGGGACAGGGACGGCTACACCTTC,CASSPWDRDGYTF
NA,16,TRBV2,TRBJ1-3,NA,TGTGCCAGCAGTGAATATAAAGACCTCTCTGGAAACACCATATATTTT,CASSEYKDLSGNTIYF
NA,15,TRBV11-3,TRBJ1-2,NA,TGTGCCAGCAGCTTGCTCCGGGGCCGCTGGAGTGGCTACACCTTC,CASSLLRGRWSGYTF
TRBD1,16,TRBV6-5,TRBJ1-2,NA,TGTGCCAGCAGTTACTCGGGGGGACAGCCCACCTATGGCTACACCTTC,CASSYSGGQPTYGYTF
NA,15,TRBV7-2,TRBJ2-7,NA,TGTGCCAGCAGCTTAGCGTCCCAGCCCTCCTACGAGCAGTACTTC,CASSLASQPSYEQYF
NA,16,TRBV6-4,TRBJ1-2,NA,TGTGCCAGCAGGGCCACAGGGAATTCTCCTAACTATGGCTACACCTTC,CASRATGNSPNYGYTF
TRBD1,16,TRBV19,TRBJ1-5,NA,TGTGCCAGTATCGGGGGGACAGGGGCCTCGGGGCAGCCCCAGCATTTT,CASIGGTGASGQPQHF
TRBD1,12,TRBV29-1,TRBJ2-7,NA,TGCAGCGTCGAGGACAGGGGTAGGGAGCAGTACTTC,CSVEDRGREQYF
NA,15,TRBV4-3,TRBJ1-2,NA,TGCGCCAGCAGCCAAGATTGGAGGGGGGTGGGTGGCTACACCTTC,CASSQDWRGVGGYTF
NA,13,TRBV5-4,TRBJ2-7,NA,TGTGCCAGCAGCCTGCGTGGAACCTACGAGCAGTACTTC,CASSLRGTYEQYF
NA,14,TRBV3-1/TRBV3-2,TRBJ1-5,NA,TGTGCCAGCAGCCAACAGGGTCTGGGGTCGCCCCAGCATTTT,CASSQQGLGSPQHF
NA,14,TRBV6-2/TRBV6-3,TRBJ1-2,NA,TGTGCCAGCAGTTCCTACTCCCGGGACTCCGTTCGCTCTTTC,CASSSYSRDSVRSF
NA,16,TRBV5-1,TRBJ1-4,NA,TGCGCCAGCAGCCCCCGGGAATCCGGAGTAAATGAAAAACTGTTTTTT,CASSPRESGVNEKLFF
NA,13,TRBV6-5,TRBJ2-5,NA,TGTGCCAGCAGGACGGGACTCCAAGAGACCCAGTACTTC,CASRTGLQETQYF
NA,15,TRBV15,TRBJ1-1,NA,TGTGCCACCAGCAGACCTGACAGCGCGAACACTGAAGCTTTCTTT,CATSRPDSANTEAFF
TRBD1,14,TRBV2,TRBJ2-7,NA,TGTGCCAGCAGTGGACAGGGGGCGACCTACGAGCAGTACTTC,CASSGQGATYEQYF
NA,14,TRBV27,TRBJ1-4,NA,TGTGCCAGCAGAAGGTTATCAACTAATGAAAAACTGTTTTTT,CASRRLSTNEKLFF
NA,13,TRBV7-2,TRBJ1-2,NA,TGTGCCAGCAGCTCGGACCTAAACTATGGCTACACCTTC,CASSSDLNYGYTF
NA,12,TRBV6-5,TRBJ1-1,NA,TGTGCCAGCGGCCCTCACCCCACTGAAGCTTTCTTT,CASGPHPTEAFF
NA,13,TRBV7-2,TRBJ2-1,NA,TGTGCCAGCAGCTTAGTGGCGGGTCATGAGCAGTTCTTC,CASSLVAGHEQFF
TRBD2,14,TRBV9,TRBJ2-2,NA,TGTGCCAGCAGCGTAGCGGGGGGGAACGGGGAGCTGTTTTTT,CASSVAGGNGELFF
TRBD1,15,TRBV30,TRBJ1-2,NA,TGTGCCTGGAACGGAAGACAGGGAGAGGGGTATGGCTACACCTTC,CAWNGRQGEGYGYTF
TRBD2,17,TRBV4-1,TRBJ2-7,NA,TGCGCCAGCAGCCAGTTTACTAGCGGCCTGGGCCACTACGAGCAGTACTTC,CASSQFTSGLGHYEQYF
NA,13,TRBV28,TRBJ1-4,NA,TGTGCCAGCAGCTCAGGGTTGGCTTTTAAACTGTTTTTT,CASSSGLAFKLFF
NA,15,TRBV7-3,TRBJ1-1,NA,TGTGCCAGCAGCCGAGGCCCCGCACTGAACACTGAAGCTTTCTTT,CASSRGPALNTEAFF
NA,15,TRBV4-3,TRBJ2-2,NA,TGCGCCAGCAGCCAAGGGGTCGGGGGAGTTGGGGAGCTGTTTTTT,CASSQGVGGVGELFF
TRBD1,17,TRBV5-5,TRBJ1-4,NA,TGTGCCAGCAGCATGGGACAGGGGGCCTGGCCGAATGAAAAACTGTTTTTT,CASSMGQGAWPNEKLFF
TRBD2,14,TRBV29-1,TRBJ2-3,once,TGCAGCGTTGAAGGTAGCGGGAACACAGATACGCAGTATTTT,CSVEGSGNTDTQYF
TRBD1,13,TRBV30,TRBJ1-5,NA,TGTGCCTGGAACACAGGGGAGGGACAGCCCCAGCATTTT,CAWNTGEGQPQHF
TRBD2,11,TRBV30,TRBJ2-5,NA,TGTGCCGGGGGACTAGAAGAGACCCAGTACTTC,CAGGLEETQYF
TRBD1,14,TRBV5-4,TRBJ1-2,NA,TGTGCCAGCAGCTTGGAAACAGGGGGCGAAGGCTACACCTTC,CASSLETGGEGYTF
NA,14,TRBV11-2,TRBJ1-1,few,TGTGCCAGCAGCGAGGACGGCTGGGGGGCTGAAGCTTTCTTT,CASSEDGWGAEAFF
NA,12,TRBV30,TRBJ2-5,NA,TGTGCCTGCCGAGAGCGGTCCCGGACCCAGTACTTC,CACRERSRTQYF
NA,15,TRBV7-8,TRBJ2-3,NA,TGTGCCAGCAGCTTAGTGGGTGGGCGCACAGATACGCAGTATTTT,CASSLVGGRTDTQYF
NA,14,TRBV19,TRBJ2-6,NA,TGTGCCAGTAGTATAGGGGAGAGGGCAGGCGTCCTGACTTTC,CASSIGERAGVLTF
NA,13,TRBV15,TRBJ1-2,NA,TGTGCCACCAGCAGAGAAGGGGCGGGGGGCTACACCTTC,CATSREGAGGYTF
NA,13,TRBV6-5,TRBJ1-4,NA,TGTGCCAGCGCAGAGTCAATTAATGAAAAACTGTTTTTT,CASAESINEKLFF
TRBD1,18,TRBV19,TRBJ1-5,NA,TGTGCCAGTAGTATTCTCCCCCAAGGGACAGGGCTGCATCAGCCCCAGCATTTT,CASSILPQGTGLHQPQHF
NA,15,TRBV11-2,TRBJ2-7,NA,TGTGCCAGCAGCCTTCTCGACAGAGCTTCCTACGAGCAGTACTTC,CASSLLDRASYEQYF
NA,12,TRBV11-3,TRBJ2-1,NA,TGTGCCAGCAGCCACTATGGCAATGAGCAGTTCTTC,CASSHYGNEQFF
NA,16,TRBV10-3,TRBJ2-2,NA,TGTGCCATCAGAGATAAGGTACTCCTCCACACCGGGGAGCTGTTTTTT,CAIRDKVLLHTGELFF
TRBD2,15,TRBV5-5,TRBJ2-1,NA,TGTGCCAGCAGCTTGGCGATAGCGGGAGGGAGCCAGCAGTTCTTC,CASSLAIAGGSQQFF
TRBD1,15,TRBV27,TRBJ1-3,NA,TGTGCCAGCAGGCGGGACAGCGGCTTTGGAAACACCATATATTTT,CASRRDSGFGNTIYF
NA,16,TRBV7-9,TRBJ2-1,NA,TGTGCCAGCAGCCTCGAAGGGTTCAGCTCCTACAATGAGCAGTTCTTC,CASSLEGFSSYNEQFF
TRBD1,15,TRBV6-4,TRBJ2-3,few,TGTGCCAGCAGCGAAGGGACAGCCCGTACAGATACGCAGTATTTT,CASSEGTARTDTQYF
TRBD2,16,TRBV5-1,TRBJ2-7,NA,TGCGCCAGCAGCTTAGGGACTAGCGGAGTGCAATACGAGCAGTACTTC,CASSLGTSGVQYEQYF
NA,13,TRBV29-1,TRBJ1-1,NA,TGCAGCGTCAAACCCAATATGAACACTGAAGCTTTCTTT,CSVKPNMNTEAFF
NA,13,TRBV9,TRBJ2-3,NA,TGTGCCAGCAGCGCGAACCCCGTGGGTACGCAGTATTTT,CASSANPVGTQYF
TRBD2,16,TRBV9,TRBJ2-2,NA,TGTGCCAGCAGCTCCTTCGCGGGAGGGCACGTCGGGGAGCTGTTTTTT,CASSSFAGGHVGELFF